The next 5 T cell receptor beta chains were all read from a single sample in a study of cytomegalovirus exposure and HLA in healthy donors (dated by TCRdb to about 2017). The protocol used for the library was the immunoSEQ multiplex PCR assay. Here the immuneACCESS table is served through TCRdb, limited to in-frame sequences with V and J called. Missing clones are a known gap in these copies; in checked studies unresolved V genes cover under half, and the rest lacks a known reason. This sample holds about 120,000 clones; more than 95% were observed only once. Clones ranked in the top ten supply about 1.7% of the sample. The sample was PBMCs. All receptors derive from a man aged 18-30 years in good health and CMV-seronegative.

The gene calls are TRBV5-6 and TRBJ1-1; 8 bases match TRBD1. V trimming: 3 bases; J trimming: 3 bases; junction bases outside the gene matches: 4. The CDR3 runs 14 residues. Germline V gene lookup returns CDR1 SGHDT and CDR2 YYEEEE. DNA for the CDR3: TGTGCCAGCAGCTCGGACAGGGAGGACACTGAAGCTTTCTTT. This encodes CASSSDREDTEAFF.

CDR3 bases: TGTGCCAGTAGTGAAGTCCTGAGAGATACGCAGTATTTT. Its translation: CASSEVLRDTQYF. The rearrangement links TRBV19 to TRBJ2-3; D not certain. The CDR3 is 13 residues long. Germline assignment: CDR1 LNHDA and CDR2 SQIVND (reference sequence). V gave up 5 bases and J gave up 5 bases, with 11 bases separating them.

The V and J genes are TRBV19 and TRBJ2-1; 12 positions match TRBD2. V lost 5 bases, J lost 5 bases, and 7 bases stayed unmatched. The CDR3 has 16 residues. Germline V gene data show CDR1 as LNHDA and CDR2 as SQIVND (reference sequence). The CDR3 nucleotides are TGTGCCAGTAGTCCCAGCCTAGCGGGAGGGCACAATGAGCAGTTCTTC. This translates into CASSPSLAGGHNEQFF.

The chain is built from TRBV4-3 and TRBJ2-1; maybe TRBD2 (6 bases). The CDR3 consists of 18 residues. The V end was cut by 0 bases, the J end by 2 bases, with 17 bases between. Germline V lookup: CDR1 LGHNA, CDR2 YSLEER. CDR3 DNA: TGCGCCAGCAGCCAAGAATGGGGGGAGGAGGGACCCTACAATGAGCAGTTCTTC. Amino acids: CASSQEWGEEGPYNEQFF.

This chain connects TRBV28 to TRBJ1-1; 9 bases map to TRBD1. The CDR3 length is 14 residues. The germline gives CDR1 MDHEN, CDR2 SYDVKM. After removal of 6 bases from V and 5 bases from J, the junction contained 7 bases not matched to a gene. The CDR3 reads CASSPGTGRTEAFF. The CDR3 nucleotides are TGTGCCAGCAGCCCCGGGACAGGGAGGACTGAAGCTTTCTTT.